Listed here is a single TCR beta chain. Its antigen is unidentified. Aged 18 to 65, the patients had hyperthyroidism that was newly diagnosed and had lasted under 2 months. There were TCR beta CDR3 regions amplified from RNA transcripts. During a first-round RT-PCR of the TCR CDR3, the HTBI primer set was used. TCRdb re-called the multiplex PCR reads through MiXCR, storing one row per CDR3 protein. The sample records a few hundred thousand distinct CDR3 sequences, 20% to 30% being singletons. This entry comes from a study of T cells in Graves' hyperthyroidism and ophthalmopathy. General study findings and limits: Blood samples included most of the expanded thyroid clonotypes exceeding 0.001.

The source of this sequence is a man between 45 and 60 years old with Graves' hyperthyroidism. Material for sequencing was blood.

Here the CDR3 DNA reads TGTGCCACCAGTGAGCGGTGGCCGTTACATCCCGGGGAGCTGTTTTTT. Encoded protein: CATSERWPLHPGELFF. The rearrangement uses TRBV24-1 and TRBJ2-2; no reliable D call. Germline values: CDR1 KGHDR, CDR2 SFDVKD. V lost 4 bases and J lost 6, with 17 bases in between. The CDR3 has 16 amino acids.